The 15 T cell receptor beta chains given below trace back to one sample, sequenced in a study of blood T cell repertoires in COVID-19. Sequencing used immunoSEQ multiplex PCR; TCRdb keeps in-frame clones, though not all of them. Of under 150,000 clones in the sample, around 81% were seen once. Source material: peripheral blood. The receptor set was obtained from a woman aged 45-60 years with acute or convalescent COVID-19.

This chain connects TRBV28 to TRBJ1-5, with 7 nucleotides matching TRBD1. V lost 3 bases, J lost 7 bases, and 9 bases stayed unmatched. Germline CDR1 is MDHEN and CDR2 is SYDVKM. The length of the CDR3 is 15 residues. The CDR3 nucleotides read TGTGCCAGCAGTTTGCCGACAGGGATGGGGCAGCCCCAGCATTTT. It yields the protein CASSLPTGMGQPQHF.

The chain joins TRBV4-2 to TRBJ1-4; 7 bases map to TRBD1. Trimming at V came to 3 bases and at J to 8 bases, leaving 6 bases not matched to a gene. This CDR3 is 14 amino acids long. CDR1 is LGHNA, CDR2 YNFKEQ, per germline. The CDR3 protein is CASSQGDSLEKLFF. In nucleotides, the CDR3 is TGTGCCAGCAGCCAGGGGGACAGCTTAGAAAAACTGTTTTTT.

The J gene is TRBJ2-2, the V gene TRBV6-5; 9 bases are shared with TRBD2. V trimming: 7 bases; J trimming: 5 bases; junction bases outside the gene matches: 8. This CDR3 region has 15 residues. Germline CDR1 and CDR2: MNHEY and SVGAGI. The CDR3 nucleotides are TGTGCCAGCAAAGATAGCGGGGGTGATACCGGGGAGCTGTTTTTT. As protein: CASKDSGGDTGELFF.

The chain is built from TRBV6-6 and TRBJ1-5; no clear D. Between the trimmed V and J ends, which lost 0 bases and 6 bases, there was a span of 15 bases. Germline V lookup: CDR1 MNHNY, CDR2 SVGAGI (reference sequence). The CDR3 extends over 16 amino acids. The CDR3 bases are TGTGCCAGCAGTTACTCGAGGCCCCGGTTGGGTCAGCCCCAGCATTTT. It codes for CASSYSRPRLGQPQHF.

Only a few counts were recorded for this clone. This chain joins TRBV27 and TRBJ1-1; D might be TRBD1 (6 bases). This CDR3 is built from 13 residues. Germline CDR1 and CDR2: MNHEY and SMNVEV (reference sequence). V lost 5 bases and J lost 6, with 13 bases in between. The CDR3 coding sequence is TGTGCCAGCAGTACCCAACAGGGACCTGAAGCTTTCTTT. The encoded protein is CASSTQQGPEAFF.

This clone was seen only once. V and J are TRBV5-1 and TRBJ1-1; D ambiguous. From germline, CDR1 is SGHRS and CDR2 YFSETQ. Deletions cut 2 bases from V and 7 bases from J, with 15 bases between. CDR3 length equals 14 residues. This chain's CDR3 is CASSFDWQTLEAFF. The CDR3 nucleotides read TGCGCCAGCAGCTTCGATTGGCAGACTCTTGAAGCTTTCTTT.

This clone has just a few counts. This chain uses TRBV11-2 with TRBJ2-2, with D tentatively TRBD2 (5 bases). This CDR3 has 16 amino acids. CDR1 and CDR2 from the germline V gene are SGHAT and FQNNGV. V shed 5 bases and J shed 4 bases, with 17 bases lying between them. CDR3 in amino acids: CASSPGSSLGTGELFF. The CDR3 region has the DNA TGTGCCAGCAGCCCGGGGTCGAGCTTGGGCACCGGGGAGCTGTTTTTT. Combining the CDR3 with reference TRBV11-2 and TRBJ2-2 gives the whole variable domain EAGVAQSPRYKIIEKRQSVAFWCNPISGHATLYWYQQILGQGPKLLIQFQNNGVVDDSQLPKDRFSAERLKGVDSTLKIQPAKLEDSAVYLCASSPGSSLGTGELFFGEGSRLTVL.

This rearrangement joins TRBV3-1 (or the pseudogene TRBV3-2) to TRBJ1-5; D unclear. Deletions cut 1 base from V and 7 bases from J, with 8 bases between. The CDR3 totals 13 residues. CDR1 is LGHDT, CDR2 YNNKEL, per germline (reference sequence). Written as DNA, the CDR3 is TGTGCCAGCAGCCAAGGACGGGAGCAGCCCCAGCATTTT. Protein sequence: CASSQGREQPQHF.

This clone was observed once. This rearrangement joins TRBV9 to TRBJ2-3; maybe TRBD2 (5 bases). The V gene lost 2 bases and the J gene lost 2 bases, with 9 bases spanning the gap. CDR1 and CDR2 (germline): SGDLS, YYNGEE. The CDR3 runs 14 residues. The CDR3 bases are TGTGCCAGCAGCGTCGGACTGACCACAGATACGCAGTATTTT. Translated: CASSVGLTTDTQYF.

This chain uses TRBV12-3 or TRBV12-4 with TRBJ1-5; D ambiguous. The CDR3 runs to 13 residues. The ends were cut back, 1 base at V and 9 bases at J, with 10 bases in the middle. The CDR3 nucleotides are TGTGCCAGCAGTTTAGAGCCCACCGGGCCCCAGCATTTT. Protein: CASSLEPTGPQHF.

The V call is TRBV11-3, the J call TRBJ2-5, with TRBD2 identical over 14 bases. The CDR3 is 17 residues long. The germline V gene has CDR1 SGHNT and CDR2 YENEEA. With V trimmed by 5 bases and J by 1 base, 6 bases remained unmatched. The CDR3 DNA reads TGTGCCAGCAGCCCCCGGACTAGCGGGGGGCCCCAAGAGACCCAGTACTTC. Amino acids: CASSPRTSGGPQETQYF.

The rearrangement uses TRBV6-5 and TRBJ1-2; D gene uncertain. CDR1 is MNHEY and CDR2 is SVGAGI in the germline V gene. The CDR3 length is 15 residues. Trimming left V 5 bases short and J 0 bases short, with 13 bases between. In DNA, the CDR3 is TGTGCCAGCAGTCCGTCCCGATTAGCTAACTATGGCTACACCTTC. It encodes CASSPSRLANYGYTF.

This clone has more than one count but fewer than ten. This chain links TRBV18 with TRBJ1-5; D is ambiguous. Germline values: CDR1 KGHSH, CDR2 LQKENI. Deletions cut 3 bases from V and 7 bases from J, with 19 bases between. This CDR3 is 16 amino acids long. The CDR3 DNA sequence: TGTGCCAGCTCACCTTCTGGTCTGGGCGCAGGCCAGCCCCAGCATTTT. Residues: CASSPSGLGAGQPQHF. The entire variable domain, with the rest obtained from reference TRBV18 and TRBJ1-5, is as follows: NAGVMQNPRHLVRRRGQEARLRCSPMKGHSHVYWYRQLPEEGLKFMVYLQKENIIDESGMPKERFSAEFPKEGPSILRIQQVVRGDSAAYFCASSPSGLGAGQPQHFGDGTRLSIL.

V and J are TRBV7-2 and TRBJ1-2, with TRBD1 matching 7 bases. Germline CDR1 SGHTA, CDR2 FQGNSA. The CDR3 runs to 15 residues. J lost 8 bases, V lost 0 bases, and 9 bases had no gene match. In DNA form, the CDR3 reads TGTGCCAGCAGCTTAGCGCCCGGGACAGCTATGGGCTACACCTTC. Encoded protein: CASSLAPGTAMGYTF.

The chain combines TRBV3-1 (or the pseudogene TRBV3-2) with TRBJ1-2, with TRBD1 identical over 7 bases. Germline CDR1 reads LGHDT; CDR2 reads YNNKEL (reference sequence). The CDR3 consists of 12 residues. The junction had 4 bases not matched to a gene; V was cut back by 6 bases and J by 6 bases. This chain's CDR3 is CASSQTGNGYTF. CDR3 bases: TGTGCCAGCAGTCAGACAGGGAATGGCTACACCTTC.